The clone carrying this T cell receptor (beta chain) was seen ten or more times. Germline values: CDR1 KGHDR, CDR2 SFDVKD. J was trimmed by 4 bases and V by 3 bases; bases with no gene match: 8. The CDR3 consists of 16 residues. This entry is derived from a study of regulatory T cells in long-lasting Graves disease. Time point described: newly diagnosed GD, antithyroid drugs for less than 3 months. Isolated PBMC RNA provided the starting material for the TCR library. Libraries of TCR beta came from iRepertoire HTBI primers plus Arm-PCR of CDR3 regions. The authors' processing: The samples yielded 62 TRBV and approximately 15 TRBJ segments. TCRdb passed the multiplex PCR reads through MiXCR, listing each CDR3 protein once. The V and J calls come from TCRdb's annotation, not from the publication. The sample carries hundreds of thousands of distinct CDR3 sequences, around 15% recorded once. These data also featured in a second study, about T cells in Graves' hyperthyroidism and ophthalmopathy. That investigation notes: RT-PCR in the first round (using the HTBI primer set) targeted the TCR CDR3. The majority of expanded thyroid clonotypes above 0.001 also appeared in blood.

The sequence derives from a man aged 35-49 years with Graves disease. Specimen: peripheral blood mononuclear cells (PBMCs), collected at new diagnosis, from a patient treated with antithyroid drugs. This rearrangement joins TRBV24-1 to TRBJ1-5; 7 bases align to TRBD1. CDR3 sequence (DNA): TGTGCCACCAGTGATGGGAGACAGGGAAGTAATCAGCCCCAGCATTTT. Amino acid sequence: CATSDGRQGSNQPQHF.